A selection of T cell receptor beta chains follows, all from one sample in a study of brain T cells in children with intractable seizures. The table came from immunoSEQ multiplex PCR; TCRdb's copy has only in-frame clones and leaves some out. The sample lists about 64,000 clones; 90% to 97% were seen once. Specimen: peripheral blood, collected at surgery. Source of these receptors: a boy younger than two with focal cortical dysplasia and intractable seizures. Both conserved end residues are trimmed from each CDR3. The D gene is left open where the match is weak. Clone size is not always given. Where it is, it says once, few, many or a class for expanded clones.

size: once
J: TRBJ1-1
V: TRBV14
D: -
length: 12
CDR3: ASSQSGGVTEAF

size: -
J: TRBJ1-4
V: TRBV25-1
D: -
length: 13
CDR3: ASSEGGATNEKLF

size: -
J: TRBJ2-7
V: TRBV3-1/TRBV3-2
D: TRBD1
length: 14
CDR3: ASSQDTGGIPYEQY

size: -
J: TRBJ1-3
V: TRBV2
D: TRBD1
length: 14
CDR3: ASRPPTGVSGNTIY

size: -
J: TRBJ2-7
V: TRBV24-1
D: -
length: 13
CDR3: ATSDFGATTYEQY

size: -
J: TRBJ1-5
V: TRBV15
D: -
length: 13
CDR3: ATSRVDGSNQPQH

size: -
J: TRBJ2-5
V: TRBV25-1
D: TRBD1
length: 12
CDR3: ASSENRGMETQY

size: -
J: TRBJ2-4
V: TRBV2
D: TRBD2
length: 17
CDR3: ASSIRLAGGLLAKNIQY

size: -
J: TRBJ1-5
V: TRBV5-6
D: -
length: 11
CDR3: ASSLKPHQPQH

size: -
J: TRBJ2-7
V: TRBV5-5
D: -
length: 15
CDR3: ASSFIFGLGHLNEQY

size: -
J: TRBJ1-5
V: TRBV2
D: -
length: 12
CDR3: ASRGRGVVAPQH

size: few
J: TRBJ1-6
V: TRBV9
D: -
length: 12
CDR3: ASKEGWDNSPLH

size: -
J: TRBJ2-5
V: TRBV2
D: TRBD1
length: 13
CDR3: ASRGPWTGQETQY

size: once
J: TRBJ2-6
V: TRBV5-1
D: -
length: 14
CDR3: ASSLAGGTGANVLT

size: -
J: TRBJ2-3
V: TRBV28
D: -
length: 15
CDR3: ASSLPLMSGDTDTQY

size: -
J: TRBJ1-6
V: TRBV6-5
D: -
length: 11
CDR3: ASTSRHNSPLH

size: few
J: TRBJ2-7
V: TRBV5-6
D: -
length: 13
CDR3: ASSLSGAGGYEQY

size: once
J: TRBJ1-1
V: TRBV29-1
D: -
length: 11
CDR3: SADDRRRTEAF

size: -
J: TRBJ2-7
V: TRBV4-3
D: -
length: 12
CDR3: ASSLDLGAYEQY

size: few
J: TRBJ1-5
V: TRBV5-8
D: -
length: 14
CDR3: ASSYRRSGSNQPQH

size: once
J: TRBJ2-7
V: TRBV3-1/TRBV3-2
D: TRBD1
length: 13
CDR3: ASSGPGQSSYEQY

size: -
J: TRBJ2-5
V: TRBV7-9
D: TRBD1
length: 13
CDR3: ASSYGQGARETQY

size: -
J: TRBJ2-3
V: TRBV11-1
D: TRBD2
length: 13
CDR3: ASSLRLAGTDTQY

size: -
J: TRBJ1-2
V: TRBV18
D: TRBD1
length: 10
CDR3: ASSPDRGGYT

size: -
J: TRBJ1-1
V: TRBV2
D: -
length: 10
CDR3: ARWSMNTEAF

size: once
J: TRBJ1-4
V: TRBV4-1
D: -
length: 14
CDR3: ASSRGSGGINEKLF

size: -
J: TRBJ1-2
V: TRBV5-8
D: -
length: 13
CDR3: ASSNPLRTVYGYT

size: -
J: TRBJ2-2
V: TRBV25-1
D: TRBD1
length: 12
CDR3: ASSVQGVAGELF

size: -
J: TRBJ2-3
V: TRBV5-4
D: -
length: 12
CDR3: ASRDGGFTDTQY

size: once
J: TRBJ1-2
V: TRBV5-1
D: TRBD1
length: 13
CDR3: ASSVGTGGTDGYT

size: -
J: TRBJ2-2
V: TRBV19
D: -
length: 12
CDR3: ASSIRGGAGELF

size: -
J: TRBJ1-4
V: TRBV4-1
D: TRBD1
length: 16
CDR3: ASSQASIPGGLDEKLF

size: once
J: TRBJ2-1
V: TRBV6-5
D: -
length: 11
CDR3: ASTDFWGNEQF

size: -
J: TRBJ1-1
V: TRBV25-1
D: -
length: 12
CDR3: ASTPRELNTEAF

size: -
J: TRBJ2-5
V: TRBV29-1
D: -
length: 15
CDR3: SGVLVLSGEYQETQY

size: -
J: TRBJ2-1
V: TRBV5-1
D: -
length: 12
CDR3: ASSLALGVLEQF

size: once
J: TRBJ2-1
V: TRBV10-3
D: TRBD2
length: 15
CDR3: AISEAQLADPYNEQF